This record concerns one T cell receptor (beta chain) sequence. Antigen specificity is unknown. This record comes from a study of cytomegalovirus exposure and HLA in healthy donors. Germline-derived CDR1 and CDR2 are SGHRS and YFSETQ. This CDR3 has 14 amino acids. The V and J ends lost 4 bases and 2 bases respectively, with 13 bases between them. Study observations and caveats: Researchers had no immune exposure information except CMV serostatus available. TCR beta V- and J-gene trimming, according to a later analysis, was linked to a missense DCLRE1C variant. Presence/absence analyses supposed approximately even sequencing depth among donors.

PCR employed 60 Vbeta and 13 Jbeta primers. Original methodology: An analysis performed later counted roughly 80 million unique TCR beta chains (roughly 11 million of them shared). Data came from immunoSEQ multiplex PCR; TCRdb stores just in-frame clones and leaves some out. Clonal size and the V and J genes are those of that table, whereas D and trimming came from the DNA. The sample includes about 200,000 clones, approximately 79% of them seen just once. The chain combines TRBV5-1 with TRBJ2-7; a weak D match, TRBD2 (6 bases). This receptor was identified in a girl aged 2-10 years in good health and CMV-seronegative. Specimen: PBMCs. CDR3 DNA: TGCGCCAGCAGCCCGGGGGAACTAGCCTACGAGCAGTACTTC. It encodes CASSPGELAYEQYF.